One sample yielded the 24 T cell receptor beta chains listed below, sequenced in a study of cytomegalovirus exposure and HLA in healthy donors. The primer mix had 60 Vbeta and 13 Jbeta primers. Generated by immunoSEQ multiplex PCR, the TCRdb table keeps only in-frame clones and is missing some. The sample has around 140,000 clones, about 79% seen once. Source material: PBMCs. Source of these receptors: a male donor in good health and CMV-seronegative.

This clone has a single count. This sequence joins TRBV13 and TRBJ2-7; TRBD2 matches 8 bases. The CDR3 is 17 amino acids. The germline gives CDR1 PRHDT, CDR2 FYEKMQ (reference sequence). The V segment lost 5 bases and the J segment 1 base; nucleotides outside the gene matches: 13. CDR3 in amino acids: CASSPWTEAGVSYEQYF. CDR3 nucleotides: TGTGCCAGCAGCCCTTGGACAGAAGCGGGAGTTTCCTACGAGCAGTACTTC.

The chain uses TRBV18 and TRBJ2-3; D is uncertain. The CDR3 covers 15 residues. V was clipped by 6 bases and J by 3 bases, with 16 bases between them. The germline V gene has CDR1 KGHSH and CDR2 LQKENI. The DNA of the CDR3 is TGTGCCAGCTCCCGGGTGGTAATTACTACAGATACGCAGTATTTT. This sequence encodes CASSRVVITTDTQYF.

The chain links TRBV6-5 to TRBJ2-7; tentative D call: TRBD2 (6 bases). V lost 8 bases and J lost 3, with 17 bases in between. CDR3 length: 14 amino acids. The germline V gene has CDR1 MNHEY and CDR2 SVGAGI. Written as DNA, the CDR3 is TGTGCCAGCGGAGCCCGGGACTCGAACTACGAGCAGTACTTC. Its protein product is CASGARDSNYEQYF.

The V gene is TRBV6-4, the J gene TRBJ2-5; D not certain. CDR1 and CDR2 (germline): MRHNA, SNTAGT. This CDR3 comprises 15 residues. The germline V and J ends were trimmed by 0 bases and 2 bases, with 10 bases remaining between them. CDR3 coding DNA: TGTGCCAGCAGTGACTCTACAGAGATTCAAGAGACCCAGTACTTC. This codes for CASSDSTEIQETQYF.

The chain uses TRBV7-2 and TRBJ1-2; D perhaps matches TRBD1 (5 bases). CDR3 length: 14 residues. Germline assignment: CDR1 SGHTA and CDR2 FQGNSA. V shed 6 bases and J shed 10 bases, with 21 bases lying between them. CDR3 sequence: CASRLGAGFYDYTF. The DNA of the CDR3 is TGTGCCAGCAGACTAGGGGCGGGGTTTTACGACTACACCTTC. The full variable domain, with the rest looked up from reference TRBV7-2 and TRBJ1-2, is GAGVSQSPSNKVTEKGKDVELRCDPISGHTALYWYRQSLGQGLEFLIYFQGNSAPDKSGLPSDRFSAERTGGSVSTLTIQRTQQEDSAVYLCASRLGAGFYDYTFGSGTRLTVV.

The chain has TRBV20-1 and TRBJ2-1; D uncertain. The CDR3 length is 11 residues. Trimming cost V 0 bases and J 8 bases, with 5 bases left between them. Germline V lookup: CDR1 DFQATT, CDR2 SNEGSKA (reference sequence). The CDR3 sequence is CSARDGDEQFF. DNA for the CDR3: TGCAGTGCTAGAGATGGAGATGAGCAGTTCTTC.

The chain carries TRBV7-9 and TRBJ2-3; 16 bases match TRBD2. The J segment lost 2 bases and the V segment lost 2 bases, leaving 4 bases of the junction unmatched. This CDR3 has 18 amino acids. Germline assignment: CDR1 SEHNR and CDR2 FQNEAQ (reference sequence). Here the CDR3 DNA reads TGTGCCAGCAGCTTATCGGGACTAGCGGGAGGGCCCACAGATACGCAGTATTTT. Translating it yields CASSLSGLAGGPTDTQYF.

The V and J genes are TRBV11-2 and TRBJ2-6; D gene uncertain. CDR3 length equals 16 residues. Germline V gene lookup returns CDR1 SGHAT and CDR2 FQNNGV. Between the trimmed V and J ends, which lost 1 base and 0 bases, there was a span of 7 bases. The CDR3 loop reads CASSLGLLSGANVLTF. The CDR3 nucleotides read TGTGCCAGCAGCTTAGGACTTCTCTCTGGGGCCAACGTCCTGACTTTC.

This chain links TRBV4-3 with TRBJ1-3; D unclear. Trimming shortened V by 1 base and J by 4 bases, and 5 bases separated the two germline ends. The CDR3 extends over 13 amino acids. The V gene's germline CDR1 is LGHNA and CDR2 YSLEER. The CDR3 is CASSQAPGNTIYF. The CDR3 nucleotides read TGCGCCAGCAGCCAAGCCCCAGGAAACACCATATATTTT.

This chain joins TRBV20-1 and TRBJ1-1; maybe TRBD1 (6 bases). Germline lookup yields CDR1 DFQATT and CDR2 SNEGSKA (reference sequence). The germline V and J ends were trimmed by 6 bases and 11 bases, with 16 bases remaining between them. The CDR3 consists of 11 residues. The CDR3 spells CSAMDRGRAFF. The CDR3 DNA follows: TGCAGTGCCATGGACAGAGGAAGGGCTTTCTTT.

A word on this clone: This sample also contains other DNA sequences that code for the same CDR3. V usage is TRBV30 and J usage is TRBJ2-7; TRBD1 matches at 8 bases. The CDR3 has 18 amino acids. In germline, CDR1 is GTSNPN, CDR2 SVGIG (reference sequence). J was trimmed by 1 base and V by 2 bases; bases with no gene match: 16. The CDR3 protein is CAWSLIRDRNFQSYEQYF. The CDR3 DNA follows: TGTGCCTGGAGTTTGATTCGGGACAGGAACTTTCAATCCTACGAGCAGTACTTC.

The chain is built from TRBV7-3 and TRBJ2-7; 7 bases agree with TRBD2. CDR1 and CDR2 from the germline V gene are SGHTA and FQGTGA. This CDR3 region has 16 residues. The V segment lost 3 bases and the J segment 7 bases; nucleotides outside the gene matches: 15. This CDR3 reads CASSFEAGEARQEQYF. CDR3 nucleotides: TGTGCCAGCAGCTTTGAGGCGGGAGAAGCCCGACAGGAGCAGTACTTC.

V and J are TRBV5-1 and TRBJ2-5; 7 bases align to TRBD1. J gave up 4 bases and V 3 bases, and 15 bases lay outside the gene matches. From germline, CDR1 is SGHRS and CDR2 YFSETQ. The CDR3 is 17 amino acids. The CDR3: CASSSSPWTGVGETQYF. The DNA for the CDR3 is TGCGCCAGCAGCTCCTCTCCGTGGACAGGAGTGGGAGAGACCCAGTACTTC.

V usage is TRBV6-6 and J usage is TRBJ1-5; tentative D call: TRBD1 (6 bases). Germline V gene sequence: CDR1 MNHNY, CDR2 SVGAGI (reference sequence). There are 15 residues in the CDR3. Deletions cut 6 bases from V and 0 bases from J, with 12 bases between. The CDR3 nucleotides read TGTGCCAGCAGCCGCGACAGGTATAGCAATCAGCCCCAGCATTTT. This sequence encodes CASSRDRYSNQPQHF.

The rearrangement uses TRBV6-5 and TRBJ2-5; TRBD1 aligns across 7 bases. In germline, CDR1 is MNHEY, CDR2 SVGAGI. V shed 8 bases, J shed 11 bases, and the junction held 20 bases outside the gene matches. This CDR3 has 15 amino acids. CDR3 in DNA: TGTGCCAGCCGAGCTGTTAGTGCACAGGGGTGGGAGCAGTACTTC. This codes for CASRAVSAQGWEQYF.

This clone was recorded once. The chain is built from TRBV6-5 and TRBJ2-7, with 9 bases that match TRBD2. Germline CDR1 and CDR2: MNHEY and SVGAGI. This CDR3 spans 13 amino acids. V shed 0 bases, J shed 6 bases, and the junction held 0 bases outside the gene matches. The CDR3 nucleotides read TGTGCCAGCAGTTACTCGACTAGCGGCGAGCAGTACTTC. This codes for CASSYSTSGEQYF.

The count of this clone is one. The J gene is TRBJ2-7, the V gene TRBV27; the D gene is possibly TRBD2 (6 bases). V was pared by 2 bases and J by 7 bases, with 15 bases between. CDR1 is MNHEY, CDR2 SMNVEV, per germline (reference sequence). The CDR3 has 14 residues. This CDR3 reads CASSLGPGSLEQYF. CDR3 nucleotide sequence: TGTGCCAGCAGTTTAGGCCCCGGGAGCTTGGAGCAGTACTTC.

The J gene is TRBJ1-4, the V gene TRBV11-2; 8 bases agree with TRBD1. Unmatched junction bases numbered 9, after V lost 6 bases and J lost 6 bases. This CDR3 region has 15 residues. The germline gives CDR1 SGHAT, CDR2 FQNNGV. The DNA of the CDR3 is TGTGCCAGCAGTCCGTATCGGGACAGGCATGAAAAACTGTTTTTT. It is translated as CASSPYRDRHEKLFF.

The chain carries TRBV29-1 and TRBJ2-5, with D perhaps TRBD1 (7 bases). Judging by the DNA end, TRBJ2-7 fits better; the J call may be wrong. This CDR3 contains 14 residues. The germline V gene has CDR1 SQVTM and CDR2 ANQGSEA. CDR3 coding DNA: TGCAGCGTTGAGGAGGGACAGATACCCTACGAGCAGTACTTC. It is translated as CSVEEGQIPYEQYF.

The rearrangement joins TRBV5-6 to TRBJ2-7; TRBD2 agrees at 8 bases. Per germline, CDR1 SGHDT and CDR2 YYEEEE. The CDR3 is made up of 14 amino acids. The ends lost 6 bases at V and 4 bases at J; junction bases unmatched: 9. CDR3 bases: TGTGCCAGCACCCCGGGGGGGGTGGTTTACGAGCAGTACTTC. It specifies CASTPGGVVYEQYF.

The rearrangement joins TRBV2 to TRBJ2-3, with D unresolved. This CDR3 contains 16 residues. V lost 3 bases, J lost 2 bases, and 15 bases lay in between. Germline CDR1 SNHLY, CDR2 FYNNEI. The CDR3 DNA reads TGTGCCAGCAGTGACTTTTCCGGGTCCCCCACAGATACGCAGTATTTT. Its protein is CASSDFSGSPTDTQYF.

The rearrangement links TRBV6-5 to TRBJ2-7; 9 bases match TRBD1. The CDR3 extends over 15 amino acids. In germline, CDR1 is MNHEY, CDR2 SVGAGI. The ends lost 6 bases at V and 0 bases at J; junction bases unmatched: 6. The CDR3 DNA follows: TGTGCCAGCAGAGCACAGGGGGCATACTCCTACGAGCAGTACTTC. Translating it yields CASRAQGAYSYEQYF.

This chain joins TRBV5-4 and TRBJ2-5; no firm D call. Germline lookup yields CDR1 SGHNT and CDR2 YYREEE (reference sequence). With 2 bases removed from V and 1 base from J, the gap between germline ends came to 6 bases. The CDR3 runs 13 residues. Written as DNA, the CDR3 is TGTGCCAGCAGCTTCCCCAGCCAAGAGACCCAGTACTTC. It translates to CASSFPSQETQYF.

The genes are TRBV4-1 and TRBJ2-1; 8 bases fit TRBD2. V shed 1 base and J 8 bases; nucleotides not matched to a gene: 13. This CDR3 is built from 17 residues. CDR1 is MGHRA, CDR2 YSYEKL, per germline. CDR3: CASSQGPSREVRDEQFF. CDR3 DNA sequence: TGCGCCAGCAGCCAAGGTCCCTCGCGGGAGGTTAGGGATGAGCAGTTCTTC.